The 6 T cell receptor beta chains presented below share a single source sample, sequenced in a study of blood T cell repertoires in COVID-19. Using immunoSEQ multiplex PCR, the repertoire was profiled, and TCRdb retains in-frame clones only, with some absent. The sample has tens of thousands of clones; approximately 88% are singletons. What was sequenced was peripheral blood. These receptors originate from a woman between 35 and 50 years old with acute or convalescent COVID-19.

The V call is TRBV27, the J call TRBJ2-3, with 7 bases aligning to TRBD2. V lost 1 base, J lost 0 bases, and 4 bases stayed unmatched. The CDR3 length is 16 residues. Germline-derived CDR1 and CDR2 are MNHEY and SMNVEV (reference sequence). The CDR3 here is CASSLYSGRSTDTQYF. DNA for the CDR3: TGTGCCAGCAGTTTATATAGCGGGCGAAGCACAGATACGCAGTATTTT.

The CDR3 bases are TGTGCCAGTAGTGGGGGTACCGGGACAGGGGTGATGGGCAATCAGCCCCAGCATTTT. Protein product: CASSGGTGTGVMGNQPQHF. This chain links TRBV19 with TRBJ1-5; 10 bases fit TRBD1. Trimming removed 5 bases from V and 2 bases from J; junction bases left unmatched: 15. The length of the CDR3 is 19 residues. Germline V gene lookup returns CDR1 LNHDA and CDR2 SQIVND (reference sequence).

The CDR3 nucleotides are TGTGCCATCAGTGAGTCGGGGACTGCAACTAATGAAAAACTGTTTTTT. Protein: CAISESGTATNEKLFF. This sequence joins TRBV10-3 and TRBJ1-4; D possibly corresponds to TRBD1 (5 bases). Trimming shortened V by 0 bases and J by 0 bases, and 8 bases separated the two germline ends. Germline CDR1 and CDR2: ENHRY and SYGVKD. There are 16 residues in the CDR3.

The V gene is TRBV28, the J gene TRBJ1-3; no clear D gene. V was clipped by 4 bases and J by 0 bases, with 13 bases between them. Per the germline V gene, CDR1 is MDHEN and CDR2 is SYDVKM. The CDR3 covers 16 residues. CDR3 DNA: TGTGCCAGCAGTTGGCCACAGCGGCACTCTGGAAACACCATATATTTT. Translated, it gives CASSWPQRHSGNTIYF.

The chain carries TRBV5-4 and TRBJ2-1; 8 bases are shared with TRBD2. This CDR3 comprises 12 residues. V was clipped by 5 bases and J by 15 bases; unmatched bases: 10. Germline loops: CDR1 SGHNT, CDR2 YYREEE (reference sequence). The CDR3 nucleotides read TGTGCCAGCAGGGGACTAGAAAGGCGTTGGTTCTTC. Translation: CASRGLERRWFF.

V is TRBV27 and J is TRBJ1-2; TRBD1 matches at 9 bases. V shed 5 bases and J 4 bases; nucleotides not matched to a gene: 5. CDR3 size: 14 residues. CDR1 is MNHEY and CDR2 is SMNVEV in the germline V gene (reference sequence). The CDR3 region has the DNA TGTGCCAGCAGTCCCGGGACAGGGATCTATGGCTACACCTTC. This codes for CASSPGTGIYGYTF.